Each of the 29 T cell receptor beta chains below was sequenced from the same sample in a study of blood T cells in healthy people across ages. A second PCR of about 7 to 12 cycles used a sample-barcoded 5' primer and a J-beta primer mix. TCRdb re-derived calls from the 5' RACE reads in MiXCR, one entry per CDR3 protein. Among some 1,500,000 distinct CDR3 sequences listed, 35% to 45% were seen once. The sequenced material came from blood. The receptors shown here come from a woman between 18 and 30 years old in good health.

The genes are TRBV30 and TRBJ2-4; 8 bases match TRBD1. Judging by the DNA end, TRBJ2-5 fits better; the J call may be wrong. Per the germline V gene, CDR1 is GTSNPN and CDR2 is SVGIG (reference sequence). There are 14 residues in the CDR3. The CDR3 loop is CAWSRGRGQETQYF. DNA of the CDR3: TGTGCCTGGAGTAGGGGCAGGGGGCAGGAGACCCAGTACTTC.

There are a few counts of this clonotype. This chain uses TRBV29-1 with TRBJ2-3, with D possibly TRBD1 on 6 matching bases. CDR3 length equals 15 residues. Trimming took off 4 bases at V and 0 bases at J, with 14 bases between the two ends. CDR1 SQVTM and CDR2 ANQGSEA come from the germline V gene. CDR3 sequence (DNA): TGCAGCGTTGTTCCCACAGGGTCTAGCACAGATACGCAGTATTTT. Encoded protein: CSVVPTGSSTDTQYF.

This chain links TRBV29-1 with TRBJ2-7; D call uncertain. The CDR3 totals 12 residues. V gave up 7 bases and J gave up 6 bases, with 16 bases separating them. CDR1 is SQVTM and CDR2 is ANQGSEA in the germline V gene. The CDR3 coding sequence is TGCAGCGCACACTCGGGCGGTTTCGAGCAGTACTTC. It codes for CSAHSGGFEQYF.

The rearrangement joins TRBV12-3 or TRBV12-4 to TRBJ1-2; D gene uncertain. Trimming shortened V by 5 bases and J by 0 bases, and 7 bases separated the two germline ends. CDR3 size: 13 residues. This chain's CDR3 is CASSGLPNYGYTF. CDR3 sequence (DNA): TGTGCCAGCAGTGGACTGCCTAACTATGGCTACACCTTC.

The rearrangement uses TRBV6-2 or TRBV6-3 and TRBJ2-2; D is unresolved. The CDR3 is made up of 13 amino acids. Germline CDR1 MNHEY, CDR2 SVGEGT. Trimming pared 5 bases from V and 7 bases from J, leaving 11 bases between. DNA for the CDR3: TGTGCCAGCAGTCCATCCCTGGGCGGGGAGCTGTTTTTT. It codes for CASSPSLGGELFF.

V and J are TRBV29-1 and TRBJ2-5; tentatively, D is TRBD1 (7 bases). V lost 6 bases and J 3 bases, leaving 14 bases between the germline ends. Per the germline V gene, CDR1 is SQVTM and CDR2 is ANQGSEA. This CDR3 is built from 13 residues. For the CDR3, the DNA is TGCAGCGTGCGGGACAGAACCAAAGAGACCCAGTACTTC. It is translated as CSVRDRTKETQYF. Full variable domain (remainder filled in from reference TRBV29-1 and TRBJ2-5): SAVISQKPSRDICQRGTSLTIQCQVDSQVTMMFWYRQQPGQSLTLIATANQGSEATYESGFVIDKFPISRPNLTFSTLTVSNMSPEDSSIYLCSVRDRTKETQYFGPGTRLLVL.

This rearrangement joins TRBV4-2 to TRBJ2-1; TRBD1 matches at 9 bases. Germline V lookup: CDR1 LGHNA, CDR2 YNFKEQ. The V segment lost 5 bases and the J segment 9 bases; nucleotides outside the gene matches: 8. There are 14 residues in the CDR3. The CDR3 sequence is CASSARDREVEQFF. DNA of the CDR3: TGTGCCAGCAGCGCCCGGGACAGGGAGGTTGAGCAGTTCTTC.

CDR3 coding DNA: TGTGCCAGCAGCTACGGAGGGGGTTCTCAACAGCCCCAGCATTTT. It encodes CASSYGGGSQQPQHF. This rearrangement joins TRBV7-2 to TRBJ1-5, with D tentatively TRBD1 (6 bases). This CDR3 contains 15 residues. Germline loops: CDR1 SGHTA, CDR2 FQGNSA. V was trimmed by 4 bases and J by 7 bases, leaving 17 bases between them.

V usage is TRBV7-2 and J usage is TRBJ2-5, with D uncertain. This CDR3 has 13 residues. Per the germline V gene, CDR1 is SGHTA and CDR2 is FQGNSA. V lost 2 bases to trimming and J lost 1 base, with 5 bases between them. CDR3 sequence (DNA): TGTACCAGCAGCTTATTCTCCCAAGAGACCCAGTACTTC. Translating it yields CTSSLFSQETQYF.

The chain employs TRBV11-2 and TRBJ2-3, with D perhaps TRBD2 (6 bases). The V end lost 7 bases, the J end lost 3 bases, and 17 bases lay between the germline ends. The CDR3 covers 15 residues. CDR1 and CDR2 from the germline V gene are SGHAT and FQNNGV. The CDR3 sequence is CASNSLGGRTDTQYF. DNA for the CDR3: TGTGCCAGCAACTCCCTGGGAGGCCGTACAGATACGCAGTATTTT.

Only a few counts were recorded for this clonotype. The gene calls are TRBV28 and TRBJ2-2, with TRBD2 as a possible D gene (6 bases). Looked up from germline, CDR1 is MDHEN and CDR2 is SYDVKM. The ends were cut back, 5 bases at V and 4 bases at J, with 14 bases in the middle. This CDR3 region has 15 residues. The chain's CDR3 is CASSPARESTGELFF. DNA for the CDR3: TGTGCCAGCAGTCCGGCCCGGGAGTCCACCGGGGAGCTGTTTTTT.

J is TRBJ2-5 and V is TRBV6-2 or TRBV6-3, with a tentative D call TRBD2 (6 bases). The CDR3 has 15 amino acids. CDR1 and CDR2 (germline): MNHEY, SVGEGT. Trimming took off 5 bases at V and 5 bases at J, with 18 bases between the two ends. CDR3 protein: CASSRYNSGLETQYF. In nucleotides, the CDR3 is TGTGCCAGCAGTCGTTATAATTCGGGACTGGAGACCCAGTACTTC.

J is TRBJ1-1 and V is TRBV20-1; the match to TRBD1 covers 10 bases. The germline V gene encodes CDR1 DFQATT and CDR2 SNEGSKA (reference sequence). The trim removed 3 bases at V and 2 bases at J, leaving 9 bases unmatched. The CDR3 runs 16 residues. The CDR3, as DNA: TGCAGTGCTAGGGACAGGGGGGGTAGTTTAAACACTGAAGCTTTCTTT. This codes for CSARDRGGSLNTEAFF.

This sequence joins TRBV27 and TRBJ2-3; the D is unclear. The CDR3 is 13 amino acids. V gave up 10 bases and J gave up 0 bases, with 11 bases separating them. Germline V lookup: CDR1 MNHEY, CDR2 SMNVEV (reference sequence). Here the CDR3 DNA reads TGTGCCACCCGAGAGCCTAGCACAGATACGCAGTATTTT. It encodes CATREPSTDTQYF.

This clonotype was picked up many times. The chain employs TRBV6-6 and TRBJ1-2; no clear D. Germline CDR1 reads MNHNY; CDR2 reads SVGAGI (reference sequence). V lost 3 bases and J lost 5, with 7 bases in between. The CDR3 has 12 residues. CDR3 amino acids: CASSYSEYGYTF. The CDR3 DNA sequence: TGTGCCAGCAGTTATTCGGAGTATGGCTACACCTTC.

This clonotype has just one count. CDR3 in amino acids: CSARDEAGLSYEQYF. The CDR3 bases are TGCAGTGCTAGAGACGAGGCGGGGCTCTCCTACGAGCAGTACTTC. The V gene is TRBV20-1, the J gene TRBJ2-7; D possibly corresponds to TRBD2 (6 bases). The CDR3 totals 15 residues. In germline, CDR1 is DFQATT, CDR2 SNEGSKA (reference sequence). V lost 0 bases and J lost 0, with 12 bases in between.

This clonotype has just a few counts. The V gene is TRBV6-6, the J gene TRBJ2-7, with D possibly called TRBD1 or TRBD2 (5 bases each). CDR1 and CDR2 (germline): MNHNY, SVGAGI (reference sequence). V was cut by 8 bases and J by 0 bases, with 17 bases left in between. The CDR3 totals 15 residues. In DNA, the CDR3 is TGTGCCAGCGGTTCCGTGGGACGGCGCTCCTACGAGCAGTACTTC. The encoded protein is CASGSVGRRSYEQYF.

This rearrangement joins TRBV30 to TRBJ1-2; D may be TRBD1 (5 bases). CDR1 and CDR2 from the germline V gene are GTSNPN and SVGIG (reference sequence). V was shortened by 6 bases and J by 1 base, with 15 bases between the two germline ends. CDR3 size: 14 residues. The CDR3 protein is CACYRDGHNYGYTF. CDR3 bases: TGTGCCTGCTACCGGGACGGCCATAACTATGGCTACACCTTC.

V and J are TRBV20-1 and TRBJ2-7; TRBD1 matches 9 bases. The germline CDR1 and CDR2 sequences are DFQATT and SNEGSKA (reference sequence). The V segment lost 8 bases and the J segment 0 bases; nucleotides outside the gene matches: 5. This CDR3 comprises 13 residues. CDR3 sequence (DNA): TGCAGTTTCAGGACAGGGGTCTCCTACGAGCAGTACTTC. This encodes CSFRTGVSYEQYF.

The chain carries TRBV10-3 and TRBJ2-5; TRBD2 might be the D (6 bases). V was cut by 3 bases and J by 5 bases, with 16 bases left in between. Germline-derived CDR1 and CDR2 are ENHRY and SYGVKD. The CDR3 has 15 amino acids. The CDR3 reads CAISDYTEGRETQYF. The CDR3 DNA sequence: TGTGCCATCAGTGATTACACGGAGGGAAGGGAGACCCAGTACTTC.

About this clonotype: One end of the junction does not line up with germline, which may come from a read error. The V gene is TRBV12-3 or TRBV12-4, the J gene TRBJ2-4; TRBD1 matches at 9 bases. The DNA end is more similar to TRBJ2-7, so the J call may be wrong. The CDR3 runs to 15 residues. CDR3 amino acids: CVSSPDRGLSYEQYF. CDR3 bases: TGTGTCAGCAGCCCCGACAGGGGGTTATCCTACGAGCAGTACTTC.

This rearrangement joins TRBV10-3 to TRBJ2-3; a possible D gene is TRBD2 (5 bases). The CDR3 length is 14 residues. V lost 8 bases, J lost 3 bases, and 15 bases lay in between. Germline V gives CDR1 ENHRY, CDR2 SYGVKD. CDR3 nucleotides: TGTGCCATCCAGCGAGGGTTGGGGACAGATACGCAGTATTTT. Translated, it gives CAIQRGLGTDTQYF.

This clonotype was counted between two and nine times. This rearrangement joins TRBV7-3 to TRBJ1-1; D is unclear. From germline, CDR1 is SGHTA and CDR2 FQGTGA. CDR3 length: 13 amino acids. V shed 0 bases and J shed 4 bases, with 6 bases lying between them. For the CDR3, the DNA is TGTGCCAGCAGCTTAACGTTGAGCACTGAAGCTTTCTTT. This translates into CASSLTLSTEAFF.

This clonotype occurred many times. The chain links TRBV15 to TRBJ2-7; D is uncertain. Germline-derived CDR1 and CDR2 are LNHNV and YYDKDF (reference sequence). The CDR3 has 15 amino acids. V lost 1 base and J lost 0, with 10 bases in between. The CDR3 DNA sequence: TGTGCCACCAGCAGAGCTCTACACAGCTCCTACGAGCAGTACTTC. Protein sequence: CATSRALHSSYEQYF.

J is TRBJ2-3 and V is TRBV7-8; tentatively, D is TRBD2 (6 bases). Trimming removed 0 bases from V and 2 bases from J, with 15 bases in between. The germline V gene has CDR1 SGHVS and CDR2 FQNEAQ. The CDR3 loop spans 17 amino acids. In DNA form, the CDR3 reads TGTGCCAGCAGCTTAGCGGGGACTCAGGACTACACAGATACGCAGTATTTT. This encodes CASSLAGTQDYTDTQYF. The full variable domain, rest sourced from reference TRBV7-8 and TRBJ2-3, is GAGVSQSPRYKVAKRGQDVALRCDPISGHVSLFWYQQALGQGPEFLTYFQNEAQLDKSGLPSDRFFAERPEGSVSTLKIQRTQQEDSAVYLCASSLAGTQDYTDTQYFGPGTRLTVL.

This rearrangement joins TRBV6-1 to TRBJ1-1; 7 bases are shared with TRBD1. The CDR3 covers 15 residues. Germline CDR1 is MNHNS and CDR2 is SASEGT. The V gene end was trimmed by 6 bases and the J gene end by 0 bases; junction bases not matched to a gene: 7. CDR3 amino acids: CASRMIQGMNTEAFF. CDR3 nucleotide sequence: TGTGCCAGCAGGATGATACAGGGGATGAACACTGAAGCTTTCTTT.

Remarks on this clonotype: A much larger clone differs from this one at a single base, so this may be a read error. V is TRBV7-9 and J is TRBJ1-2; weak D call: TRBD1 (5 bases). Germline V gene sequence: CDR1 SEHNR, CDR2 FQNEAQ (reference sequence). Trimming removed 2 bases at V and 4 bases at J, with 11 bases between. This CDR3 region has 14 residues. The CDR3 nucleotides are TGTGCCAGCAGCTTACTGACAGTTGCCTATGGCTACACCTTC. Protein sequence: CASSLLTVAYGYTF.

The chain is built from TRBV6-2 or TRBV6-3 and TRBJ1-6; D is ambiguous. The CDR3 loop spans 14 amino acids. Trimming took off 5 bases at V and 9 bases at J, with 14 bases between the two ends. Germline lookup yields CDR1 MNHEY and CDR2 SVGEGT. This CDR3 is CASSPGVESSPLHF. CDR3 DNA sequence: TGTGCCAGCAGTCCCGGGGTGGAGAGTTCACCCCTCCACTTT.

The chain uses TRBV9 and TRBJ1-4, with D possibly being TRBD1 (5 bases). The ends were cut back, 4 bases at V and 5 bases at J, with 15 bases in the middle. The germline gives CDR1 SGDLS, CDR2 YYNGEE. The CDR3 totals 15 residues. CDR3 loop: CASSLQGASNEKLFF. In nucleotides, the CDR3 is TGTGCCAGCAGCCTCCAAGGGGCCTCCAATGAAAAACTGTTTTTT.